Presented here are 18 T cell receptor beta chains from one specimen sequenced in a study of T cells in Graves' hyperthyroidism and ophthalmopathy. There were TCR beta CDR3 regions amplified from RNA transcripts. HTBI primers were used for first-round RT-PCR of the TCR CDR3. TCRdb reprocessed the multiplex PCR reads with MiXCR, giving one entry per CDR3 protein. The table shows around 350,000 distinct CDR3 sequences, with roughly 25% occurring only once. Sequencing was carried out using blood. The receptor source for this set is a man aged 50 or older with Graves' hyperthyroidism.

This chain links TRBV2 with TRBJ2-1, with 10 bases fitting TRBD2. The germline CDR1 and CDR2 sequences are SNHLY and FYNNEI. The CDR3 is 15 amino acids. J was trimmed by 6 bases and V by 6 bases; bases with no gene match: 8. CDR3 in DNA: TGTGCCAGCAGAGTGGAGCGGGAGGGCCGCAATGAGCAGTTCTTC. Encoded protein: CASRVEREGRNEQFF. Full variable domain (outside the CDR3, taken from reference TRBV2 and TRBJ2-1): EPEVTQTPSHQVTQMGQEVILRCVPISNHLYFYWYRQILGQKVEFLVSFYNNEISEKSEIFDDQFSVERPDGSNFTLKIRSTKLEDSAMYFCASRVEREGRNEQFFGPGTRLTVL.

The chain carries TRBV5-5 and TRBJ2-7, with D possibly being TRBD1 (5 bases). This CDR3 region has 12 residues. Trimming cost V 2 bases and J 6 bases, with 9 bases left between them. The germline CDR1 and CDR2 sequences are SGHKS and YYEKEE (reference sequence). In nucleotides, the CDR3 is TGTGCCAGCAGCTTCAGGGCTTCCGAGCAGTACTTC. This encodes CASSFRASEQYF.

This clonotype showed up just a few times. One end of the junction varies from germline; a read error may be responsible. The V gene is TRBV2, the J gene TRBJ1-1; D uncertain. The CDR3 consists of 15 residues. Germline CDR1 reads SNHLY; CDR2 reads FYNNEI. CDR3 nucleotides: TGTGCCAGCACCCAAGGGAGGACGGTAGCCACTGGAGCTTTCTTT. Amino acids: CASTQGRTVATGAFF.

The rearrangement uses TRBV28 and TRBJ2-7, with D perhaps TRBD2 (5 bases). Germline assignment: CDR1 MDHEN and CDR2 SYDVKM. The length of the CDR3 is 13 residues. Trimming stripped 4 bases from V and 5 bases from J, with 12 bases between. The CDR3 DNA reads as TGTGCCAGCAGTTATGAGGGTAGTAACGAGCAGTACTTC. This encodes CASSYEGSNEQYF.

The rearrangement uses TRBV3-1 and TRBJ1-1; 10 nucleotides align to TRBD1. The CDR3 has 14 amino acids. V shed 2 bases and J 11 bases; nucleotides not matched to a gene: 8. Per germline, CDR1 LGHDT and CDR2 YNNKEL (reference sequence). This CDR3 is CASSQPGTGVGAFF. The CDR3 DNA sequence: TGTGCCAGCAGCCAACCCGGGACAGGGGTGGGGGCTTTCTTT.

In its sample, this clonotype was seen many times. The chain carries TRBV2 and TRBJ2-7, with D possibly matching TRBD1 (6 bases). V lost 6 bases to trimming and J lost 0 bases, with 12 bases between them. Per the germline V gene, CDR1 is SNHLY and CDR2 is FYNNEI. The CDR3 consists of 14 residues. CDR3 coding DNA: TGTGCCAGCAGAATGATGGACAGCTCCTACGAGCAGTACTTC. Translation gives CASRMMDSSYEQYF.

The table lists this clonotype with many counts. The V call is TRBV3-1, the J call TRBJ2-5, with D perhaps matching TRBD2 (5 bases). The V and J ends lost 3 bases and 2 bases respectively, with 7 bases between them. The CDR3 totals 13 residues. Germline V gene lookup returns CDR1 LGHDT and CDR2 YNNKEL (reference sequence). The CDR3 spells CASSHSAQETQYF. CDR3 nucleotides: TGTGCCAGCAGCCATAGCGCACAAGAGACCCAGTACTTC.

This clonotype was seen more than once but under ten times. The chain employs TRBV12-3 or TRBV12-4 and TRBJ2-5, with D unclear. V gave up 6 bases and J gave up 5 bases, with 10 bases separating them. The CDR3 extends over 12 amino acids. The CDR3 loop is CASSSAVETQYF. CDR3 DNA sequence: TGTGCCAGCAGCTCTGCCGTTGAGACCCAGTACTTC.

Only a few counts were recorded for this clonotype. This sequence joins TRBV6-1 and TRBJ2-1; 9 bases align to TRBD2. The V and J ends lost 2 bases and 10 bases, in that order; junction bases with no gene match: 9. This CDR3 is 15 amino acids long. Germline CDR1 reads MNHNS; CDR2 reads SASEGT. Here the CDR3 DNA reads TGTGCCAGCAGTGAAATGGGTAGCGGGAGAGAAGAGCAGTTCTTC. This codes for CASSEMGSGREEQFF.

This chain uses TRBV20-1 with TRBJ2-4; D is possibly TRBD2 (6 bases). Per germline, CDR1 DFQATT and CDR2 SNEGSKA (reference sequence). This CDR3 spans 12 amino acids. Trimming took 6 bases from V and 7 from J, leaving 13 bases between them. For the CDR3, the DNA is TGCAGTGCGGGACGGGGGTCGAACATTCAGTACTTC. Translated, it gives CSAGRGSNIQYF.

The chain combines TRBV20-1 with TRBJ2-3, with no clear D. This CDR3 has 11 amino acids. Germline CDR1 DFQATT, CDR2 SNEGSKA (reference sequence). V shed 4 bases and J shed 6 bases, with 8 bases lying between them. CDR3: CSATLRDTQYF. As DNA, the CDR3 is TGCAGTGCTACCCTTCGGGATACGCAGTATTTT.

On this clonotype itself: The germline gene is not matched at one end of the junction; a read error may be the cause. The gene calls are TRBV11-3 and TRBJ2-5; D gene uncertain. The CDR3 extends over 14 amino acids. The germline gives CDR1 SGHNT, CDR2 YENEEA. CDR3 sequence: CVSSYGRPQETQYF. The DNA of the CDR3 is TGTGTCAGCAGCTACGGACGGCCCCAAGAGACCCAGTACTTC.

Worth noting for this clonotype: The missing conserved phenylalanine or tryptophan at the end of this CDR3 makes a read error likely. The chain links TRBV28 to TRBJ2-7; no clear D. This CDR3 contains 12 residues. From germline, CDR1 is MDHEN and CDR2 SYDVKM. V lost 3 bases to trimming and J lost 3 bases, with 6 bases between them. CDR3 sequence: CASSFGFYEQYL. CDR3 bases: TGTGCCAGCAGTTTCGGCTTCTACGAGCAGTACCTC.

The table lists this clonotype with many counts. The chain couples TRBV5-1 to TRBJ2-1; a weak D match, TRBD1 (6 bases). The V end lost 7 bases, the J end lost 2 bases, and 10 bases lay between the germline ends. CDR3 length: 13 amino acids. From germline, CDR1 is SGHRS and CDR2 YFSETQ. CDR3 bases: TGCGCCAGCTCCAGACAGGCCTACAATGAGCAGTTCTTC. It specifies CASSRQAYNEQFF.

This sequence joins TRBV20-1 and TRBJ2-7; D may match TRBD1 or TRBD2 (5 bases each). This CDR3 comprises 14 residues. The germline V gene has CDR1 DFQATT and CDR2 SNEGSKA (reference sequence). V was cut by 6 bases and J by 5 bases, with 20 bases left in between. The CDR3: CSARLPGRGHEQYF. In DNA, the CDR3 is TGCAGTGCCAGGTTGCCGGGGCGCGGTCACGAGCAGTACTTC.

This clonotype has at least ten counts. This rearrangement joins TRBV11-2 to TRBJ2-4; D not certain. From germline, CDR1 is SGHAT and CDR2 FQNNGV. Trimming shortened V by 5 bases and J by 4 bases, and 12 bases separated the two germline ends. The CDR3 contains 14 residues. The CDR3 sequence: CASSPPVEKNIQYF. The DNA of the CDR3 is TGTGCCAGCAGCCCCCCCGTGGAGAAAAACATTCAGTACTTC.

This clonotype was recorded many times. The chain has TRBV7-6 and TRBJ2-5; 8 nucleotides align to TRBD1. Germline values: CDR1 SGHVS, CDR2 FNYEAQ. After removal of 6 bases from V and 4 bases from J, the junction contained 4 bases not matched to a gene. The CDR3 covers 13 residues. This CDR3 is CASSRQGTETQYF. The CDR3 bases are TGTGCCAGCAGTAGACAGGGGACAGAGACCCAGTACTTC.

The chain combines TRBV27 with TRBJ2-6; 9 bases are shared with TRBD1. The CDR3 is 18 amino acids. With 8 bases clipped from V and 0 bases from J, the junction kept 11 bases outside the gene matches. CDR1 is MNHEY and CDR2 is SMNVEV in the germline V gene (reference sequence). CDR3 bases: TGTGCCAGCCGCAGGACAGGGGCGAAAAGCTCTGGGGCCAACGTCCTGACTTTC. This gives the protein CASRRTGAKSSGANVLTF.